This T cell receptor beta chain was captured in a study of blood T cell repertoires in COVID-19. Study background: Researchers got acute and convalescent COVID-19 samples from the United States, Italy and Spain. From T cells, B-cell-depleted T cells, or PBMCs came the material, which was cDNA or gDNA.

CDR3 length: 13 residues. CDR1 and CDR2 (germline): KGHDR, SFDVKD. V was shortened by 2 bases and J by 2 bases, with 4 bases between the two germline ends. Per the original methods: Quantification of nucleated cells was approximated via reference gene primer amplification. The method was immunoSEQ multiplex PCR; TCRdb's version includes in-frame clones alone and lacks a portion of them. For V, J and clone size, that table is used; D and trimming come from the DNA. The sample carries over 200,000 clones, 83% recorded once. The sequenced material came from peripheral blood. The V gene is TRBV24-1, the J gene TRBJ2-3; no definite D call. The clonotype was recovered from a woman in her 70s with active or convalescent COVID-19. This CDR3 reads CATSDSVTDTQYF. CDR3 bases: TGTGCCACCAGTGATTCCGTCACAGATACGCAGTATTTT.